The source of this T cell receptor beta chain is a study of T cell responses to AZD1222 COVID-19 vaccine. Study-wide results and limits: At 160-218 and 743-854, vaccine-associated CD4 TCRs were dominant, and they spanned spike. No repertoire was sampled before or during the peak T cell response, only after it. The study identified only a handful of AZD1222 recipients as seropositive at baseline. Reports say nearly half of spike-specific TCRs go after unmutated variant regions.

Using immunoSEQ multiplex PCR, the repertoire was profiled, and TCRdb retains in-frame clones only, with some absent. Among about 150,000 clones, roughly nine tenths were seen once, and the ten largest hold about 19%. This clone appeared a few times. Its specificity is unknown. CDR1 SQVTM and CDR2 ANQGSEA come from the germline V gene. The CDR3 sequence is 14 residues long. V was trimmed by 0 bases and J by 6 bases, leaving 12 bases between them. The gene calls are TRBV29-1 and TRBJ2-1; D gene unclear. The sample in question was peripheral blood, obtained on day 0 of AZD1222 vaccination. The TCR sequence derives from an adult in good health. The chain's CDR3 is CSVEDPLPGNEQFF. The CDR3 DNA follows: TGCAGCGTTGAAGATCCACTTCCAGGCAATGAGCAGTTCTTC.